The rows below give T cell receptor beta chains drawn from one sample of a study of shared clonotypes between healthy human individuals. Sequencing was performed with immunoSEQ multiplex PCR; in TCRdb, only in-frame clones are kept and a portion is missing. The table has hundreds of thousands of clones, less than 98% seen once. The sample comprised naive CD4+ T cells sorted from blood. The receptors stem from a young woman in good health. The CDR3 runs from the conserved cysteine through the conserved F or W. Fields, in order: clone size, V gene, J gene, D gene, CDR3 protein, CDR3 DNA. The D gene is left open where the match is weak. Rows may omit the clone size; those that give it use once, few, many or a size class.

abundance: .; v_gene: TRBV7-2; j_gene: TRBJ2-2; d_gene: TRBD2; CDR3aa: CASSFRLAANTGELFF; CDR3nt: TGTGCCAGCAGCTTCCGACTAGCTGCGAACACCGGGGAGCTGTTTTTT
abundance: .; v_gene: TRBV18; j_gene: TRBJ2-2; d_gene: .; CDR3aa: CASSEITGTNTGELFF; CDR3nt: TGTGCCAGCTCCGAGATAACGGGGACTAACACCGGGGAGCTGTTTTTT
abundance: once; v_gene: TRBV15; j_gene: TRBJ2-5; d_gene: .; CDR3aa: CATSRLGAWETQYF; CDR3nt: TGTGCCACCAGCAGACTGGGGGCTTGGGAGACCCAGTACTTC
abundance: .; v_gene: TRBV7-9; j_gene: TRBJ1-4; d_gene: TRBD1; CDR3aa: CASSPGQGGEKLFF; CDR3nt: TGTGCCAGCAGCCCTGGACAGGGGGGTGAAAAACTGTTTTTT
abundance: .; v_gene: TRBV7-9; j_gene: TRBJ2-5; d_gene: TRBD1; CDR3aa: CASSLGQIQETQYF; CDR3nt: TGTGCCAGCAGCTTGGGACAGATACAAGAGACCCAGTACTTC
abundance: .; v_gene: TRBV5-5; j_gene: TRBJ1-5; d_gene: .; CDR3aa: CASSLDRSGSGSPQHF; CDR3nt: TGTGCCAGCAGCTTGGACAGATCCGGGAGCGGTTCACCCCAGCATTTT
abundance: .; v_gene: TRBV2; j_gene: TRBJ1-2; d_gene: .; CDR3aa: CASSDTRYGYTF; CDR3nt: TGTGCCAGCAGTGATACCCGATATGGCTACACCTTC
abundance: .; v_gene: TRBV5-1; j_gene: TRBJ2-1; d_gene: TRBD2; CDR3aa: CASSTLAGGSDEQFF; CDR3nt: TGCGCCAGCAGCACCTTAGCGGGAGGGTCGGATGAGCAGTTCTTC
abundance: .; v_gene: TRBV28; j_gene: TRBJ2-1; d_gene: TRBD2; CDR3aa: CASSPGTSGRGGEQFF; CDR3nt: TGTGCCAGCAGCCCCGGGACTAGCGGGAGGGGTGGTGAGCAGTTCTTC
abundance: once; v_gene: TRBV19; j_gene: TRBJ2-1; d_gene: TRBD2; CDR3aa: CASSIGSSGLLWQFF; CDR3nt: TGTGCCAGTAGTATAGGCTCTAGCGGGCTTCTATGGCAGTTCTTC